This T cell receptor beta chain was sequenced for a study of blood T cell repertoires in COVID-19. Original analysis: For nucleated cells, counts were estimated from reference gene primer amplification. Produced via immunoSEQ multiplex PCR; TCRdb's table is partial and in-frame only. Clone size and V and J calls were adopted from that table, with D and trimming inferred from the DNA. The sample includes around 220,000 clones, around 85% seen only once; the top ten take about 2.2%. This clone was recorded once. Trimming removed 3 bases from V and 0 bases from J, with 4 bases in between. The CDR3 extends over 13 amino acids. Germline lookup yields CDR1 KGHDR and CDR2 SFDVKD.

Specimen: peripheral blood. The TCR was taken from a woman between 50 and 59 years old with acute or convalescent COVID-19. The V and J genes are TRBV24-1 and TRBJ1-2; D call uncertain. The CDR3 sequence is CATSDQTNYGYTF. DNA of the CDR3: TGTGCCACCAGTGATCAAACTAACTATGGCTACACCTTC.